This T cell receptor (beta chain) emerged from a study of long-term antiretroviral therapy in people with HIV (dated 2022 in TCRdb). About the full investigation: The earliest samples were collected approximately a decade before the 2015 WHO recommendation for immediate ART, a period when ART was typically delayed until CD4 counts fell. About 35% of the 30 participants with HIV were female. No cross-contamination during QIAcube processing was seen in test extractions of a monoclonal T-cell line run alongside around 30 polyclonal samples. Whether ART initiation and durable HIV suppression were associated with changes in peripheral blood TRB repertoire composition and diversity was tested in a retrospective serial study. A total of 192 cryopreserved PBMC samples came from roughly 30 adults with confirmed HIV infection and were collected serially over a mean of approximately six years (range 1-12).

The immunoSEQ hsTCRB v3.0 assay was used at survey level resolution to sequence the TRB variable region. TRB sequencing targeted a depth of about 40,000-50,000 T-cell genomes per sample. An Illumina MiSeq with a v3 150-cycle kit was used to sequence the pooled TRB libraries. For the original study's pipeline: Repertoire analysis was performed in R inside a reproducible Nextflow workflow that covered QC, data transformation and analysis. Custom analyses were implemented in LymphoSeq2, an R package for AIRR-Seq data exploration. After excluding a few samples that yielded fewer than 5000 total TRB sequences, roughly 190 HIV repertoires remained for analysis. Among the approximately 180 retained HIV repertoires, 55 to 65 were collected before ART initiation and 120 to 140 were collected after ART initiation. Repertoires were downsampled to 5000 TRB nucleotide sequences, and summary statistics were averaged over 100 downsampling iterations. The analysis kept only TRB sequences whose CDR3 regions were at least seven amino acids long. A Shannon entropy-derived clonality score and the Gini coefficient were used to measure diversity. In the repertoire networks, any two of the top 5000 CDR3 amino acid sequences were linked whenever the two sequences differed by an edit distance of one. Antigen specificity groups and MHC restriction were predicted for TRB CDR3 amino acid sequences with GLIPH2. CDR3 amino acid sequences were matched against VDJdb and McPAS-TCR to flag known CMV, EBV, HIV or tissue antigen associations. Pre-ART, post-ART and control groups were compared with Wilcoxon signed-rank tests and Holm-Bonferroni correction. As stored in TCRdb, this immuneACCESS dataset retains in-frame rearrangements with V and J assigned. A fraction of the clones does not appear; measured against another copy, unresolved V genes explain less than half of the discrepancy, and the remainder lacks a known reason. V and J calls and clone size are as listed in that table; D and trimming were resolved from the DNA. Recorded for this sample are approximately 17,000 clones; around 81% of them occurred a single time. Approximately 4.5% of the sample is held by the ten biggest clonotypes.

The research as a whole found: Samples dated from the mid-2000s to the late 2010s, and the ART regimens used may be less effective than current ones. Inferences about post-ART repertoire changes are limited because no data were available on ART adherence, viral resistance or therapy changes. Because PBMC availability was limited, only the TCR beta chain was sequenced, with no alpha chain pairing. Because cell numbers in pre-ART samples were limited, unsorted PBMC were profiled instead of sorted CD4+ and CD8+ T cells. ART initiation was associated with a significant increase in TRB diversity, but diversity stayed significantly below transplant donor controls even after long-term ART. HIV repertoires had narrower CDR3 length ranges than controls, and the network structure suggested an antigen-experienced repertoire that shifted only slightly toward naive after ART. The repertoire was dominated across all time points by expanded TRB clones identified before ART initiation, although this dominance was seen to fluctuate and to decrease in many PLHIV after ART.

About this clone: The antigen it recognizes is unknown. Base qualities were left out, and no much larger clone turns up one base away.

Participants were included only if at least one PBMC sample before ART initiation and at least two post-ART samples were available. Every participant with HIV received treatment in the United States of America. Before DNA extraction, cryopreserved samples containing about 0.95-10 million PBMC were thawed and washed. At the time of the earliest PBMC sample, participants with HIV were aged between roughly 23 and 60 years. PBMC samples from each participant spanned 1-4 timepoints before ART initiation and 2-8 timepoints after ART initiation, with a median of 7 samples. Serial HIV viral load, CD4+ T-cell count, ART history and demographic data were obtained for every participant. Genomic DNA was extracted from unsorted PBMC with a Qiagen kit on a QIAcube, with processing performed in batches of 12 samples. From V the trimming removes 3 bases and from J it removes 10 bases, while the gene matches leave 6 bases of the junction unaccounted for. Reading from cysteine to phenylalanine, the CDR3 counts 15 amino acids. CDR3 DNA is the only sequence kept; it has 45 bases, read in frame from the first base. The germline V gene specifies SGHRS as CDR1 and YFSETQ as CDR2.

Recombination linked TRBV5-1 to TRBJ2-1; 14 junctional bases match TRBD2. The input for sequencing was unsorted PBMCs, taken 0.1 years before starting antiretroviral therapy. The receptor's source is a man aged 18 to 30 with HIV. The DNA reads TGCGCCAGCAGCTCGACTAGCGGGGGGGCGGGAGAGCAGTTCTTC. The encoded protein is CASSSTSGGAGEQFF.